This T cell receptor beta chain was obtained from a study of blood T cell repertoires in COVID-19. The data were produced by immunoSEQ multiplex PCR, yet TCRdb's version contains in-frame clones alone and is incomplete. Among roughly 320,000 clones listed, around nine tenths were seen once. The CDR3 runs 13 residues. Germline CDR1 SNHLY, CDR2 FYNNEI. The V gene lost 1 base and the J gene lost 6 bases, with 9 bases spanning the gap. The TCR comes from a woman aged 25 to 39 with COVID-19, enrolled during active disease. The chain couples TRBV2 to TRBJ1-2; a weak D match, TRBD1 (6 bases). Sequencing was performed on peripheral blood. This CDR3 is CASSEEGVDGYTF. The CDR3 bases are TGTGCCAGCAGTGAAGAGGGGGTGGATGGCTACACCTTC.